What follows are 10 T cell receptor beta chains derived from one specimen sequenced in a study of blood T cell repertoires in COVID-19 (dated by TCRdb to between 2020 and 2021). Library generation was performed with the immunoSEQ multiplex PCR assay. In TCRdb, the immuneACCESS table is reduced to in-frame sequences with V and J assigned. These tables do not hold every clone; where another copy was compared, an unresolved V gene accounts for under half, and the others remain unexplained. Across this sample there are about 70,000 clones, with roughly 86% seen only once. The leading ten clones occupy around 3.9% of the sample. Sequences were obtained from peripheral blood. All receptors derive from a man aged 70-80 years with active COVID-19.

V and J are TRBV5-4 and TRBJ2-2; the match to TRBD2 covers 7 bases. This CDR3 contains 15 residues. Trimming cost V 4 bases and J 1 base; bases outside gene matches: 4. Germline lookup yields CDR1 SGHNT and CDR2 YYREEE (reference sequence). The chain's CDR3 is CASSPGGRNTGELFF. In DNA form, the CDR3 reads TGTGCCAGCAGCCCCGGCGGGAGGAACACCGGGGAGCTGTTTTTT.

The chain recombines TRBV7-2 with TRBJ1-1, with 9 bases fitting TRBD1. V was clipped by 5 bases and J by 4 bases; unmatched bases: 8. CDR3 length: 15 residues. Germline CDR1 is SGHTA and CDR2 is FQGNSA. The CDR3 protein is CASSTRTGAGTEAFF. CDR3 DNA: TGTGCCAGCAGCACCCGGACAGGGGCTGGCACTGAAGCTTTCTTT.

Remarks on this clone: This specimen includes other DNA sequences encoding the same CDR3. The rearrangement uses TRBV6-2 or TRBV6-3 and TRBJ2-7, with D possibly matching TRBD2 (6 bases). V was shortened by 2 bases and J by 3 bases, with 11 bases between the two germline ends. The germline CDR1 and CDR2 sequences are MNHEY and SVGEGT. CDR3 length equals 14 residues. CDR3 DNA: TGTGCCAGCAGTTACGACCGGGGGAGCTACGAGCAGTACTTC. Protein sequence: CASSYDRGSYEQYF.

This clone has only one observation. The junction departs from germline at one end; a sequencing error may be responsible. V usage is TRBV6-1 and J usage is TRBJ1-4, with D possibly TRBD1 on 5 matching bases. Germline V gene data show CDR1 as MNHNS and CDR2 as SASEGT. There are 11 residues in the CDR3. The CDR3 DNA follows: TGTGCCAGCAGTGAAGGGGCCAGGGTAATTTTT. Its translation: CASSEGARVIF.

The chain couples TRBV27 to TRBJ2-7; TRBD2 aligns across 7 bases. This CDR3 is 14 amino acids long. Germline V gene data show CDR1 as MNHEY and CDR2 as SMNVEV (reference sequence). The trim removed 6 bases at V and 2 bases at J, leaving 7 bases unmatched. This chain's CDR3 is CASSPGLPPYEQYF. The CDR3 region has the DNA TGTGCCAGCAGCCCGGGACTACCCCCCTACGAGCAGTACTTC.

The chain uses TRBV6-1 and TRBJ2-2; 9 positions match TRBD1. The germline V gene has CDR1 MNHNS and CDR2 SASEGT. The CDR3 loop spans 17 amino acids. V lost 4 bases and J lost 6; bases outside the gene matches: 12. This CDR3 reads CASSATSGQGLAGELFF. The CDR3 coding sequence is TGTGCCAGCAGTGCCACCTCGGGACAGGGATTAGCCGGGGAGCTGTTTTTT.

The rearrangement uses TRBV21-1 and TRBJ2-1; the tabulated D call, TRBD2, remains unverified against the DNA. TRBV21-1 is a pseudogene segment. CDR3 length: 16 amino acids. CDR3 DNA: TGTGCCAGCAGCAAAGGCGGGGAGTCCCGCTACAATGAGCAGTTCTTC. Amino acid sequence: CASSKGGESRYNEQFF.

The gene calls are TRBV4-3 and TRBJ2-3; a weak D match, TRBD2 (6 bases). Trimming took off 1 base at V and 6 bases at J, with 11 bases between the two ends. CDR3 length equals 14 residues. Germline loops: CDR1 LGHNA, CDR2 YSLEER. The CDR3 coding sequence is TGCGCCAGCAGCCAAGGGGCGGCGGGGGATACGCAGTATTTT. Translated: CASSQGAAGDTQYF.

The chain carries TRBV25-1 and TRBJ2-1; D not resolved. This CDR3 is 18 amino acids long. Between the trimmed V and J ends, which lost 1 base and 2 bases, there was a span of 18 bases. Germline lookup yields CDR1 MGHDK and CDR2 SYGVNS. The CDR3 reads CASSELGWALPTYNEQFF. Here the CDR3 DNA reads TGTGCCAGCAGTGAATTAGGCTGGGCCCTACCCACCTACAATGAGCAGTTCTTC.

This clone qualifies as medium-sized. J is TRBJ1-1 and V is TRBV18; D remains unclear. Trimming stripped 1 base from V and 1 base from J, with 25 bases between. The germline V gene has CDR1 KGHSH and CDR2 LQKENI. The CDR3 is 20 amino acids. The CDR3 loop is CASSPLPGVPTEGPNTEAFF. The CDR3 nucleotides are TGTGCCAGCTCACCACTTCCGGGCGTACCCACGGAGGGCCCGAACACTGAAGCTTTCTTT. Complete variable domain (other parts from reference TRBV18 and TRBJ1-1): NAGVMQNPRHLVRRRGQEARLRCSPMKGHSHVYWYRQLPEEGLKFMVYLQKENIIDESGMPKERFSAEFPKEGPSILRIQQVVRGDSAAYFCASSPLPGVPTEGPNTEAFFGQGTRLTVV.